This TCR beta chain is drawn from a study of blood T cell repertoires in COVID-19. Study summary: Sources were T cells, B-cell-depleted T cells, or PBMCs; the material itself was cDNA or gDNA.

Trimming removed 6 bases from V and 8 bases from J; junction bases left unmatched: 8. The CDR3 extends over 13 amino acids. CDR1 is LGHDT, CDR2 YNNKEL, per germline (reference sequence). Libraries were prepared by immunoSEQ multiplex PCR; TCRdb keeps only in-frame clonotypes and omits some of them. In the table there are tens of thousands of clones, 90% of which are singletons. The sample comprised peripheral blood. This chain uses TRBV3-1 (or the pseudogene TRBV3-2) with TRBJ1-2; 8 bases are a match to TRBD1. This sequence was found in a human donor in a cohort sampled during active COVID-19. CDR3 protein: CASRRDRGSGYTF. The CDR3 DNA sequence: TGTGCCAGCAGGCGCGACAGGGGCTCGGGCTACACCTTC.